The clone carrying this T cell receptor (beta chain) has only a few counts. The antigen is undetermined. These data originate in a study of T-cell memory formation after mild COVID-19. TCR alpha and TCR beta cDNA libraries carrying sample barcodes and UMIs were produced by 5'RACE using constant-segment primers. TCRdb re-called the 5' RACE reads with MiXCR, one entry per CDR3 protein. Among 58,000 or so distinct CDR3 sequences listed, around a quarter were seen once. V trimming: 2 bases; J trimming: 7 bases; junction bases outside the gene matches: 4. CDR3 length equals 14 residues. The germline V gene has CDR1 MGHRA and CDR2 YSYEKL. General study results and limits: CD4+ contracting clones were mainly CM and EM; CD8+ ones, EMRA.

The rearrangement links TRBV4-1 to TRBJ2-2, with 7 nucleotides matching TRBD2. This clonotype was obtained from a man in his late teens or twenties who had mild COVID-19 (a few samples of this study predate the infection). Cell type and time point are not known. The sequenced material came from PBMCs or a T cell subset sorted from them (not recorded which). CDR3 bases: TGCGCCAGCAGCCAACGTGCGGGAGTCGGGGAGCTGTTTTTT. Its translation is CASSQRAGVGELFF.